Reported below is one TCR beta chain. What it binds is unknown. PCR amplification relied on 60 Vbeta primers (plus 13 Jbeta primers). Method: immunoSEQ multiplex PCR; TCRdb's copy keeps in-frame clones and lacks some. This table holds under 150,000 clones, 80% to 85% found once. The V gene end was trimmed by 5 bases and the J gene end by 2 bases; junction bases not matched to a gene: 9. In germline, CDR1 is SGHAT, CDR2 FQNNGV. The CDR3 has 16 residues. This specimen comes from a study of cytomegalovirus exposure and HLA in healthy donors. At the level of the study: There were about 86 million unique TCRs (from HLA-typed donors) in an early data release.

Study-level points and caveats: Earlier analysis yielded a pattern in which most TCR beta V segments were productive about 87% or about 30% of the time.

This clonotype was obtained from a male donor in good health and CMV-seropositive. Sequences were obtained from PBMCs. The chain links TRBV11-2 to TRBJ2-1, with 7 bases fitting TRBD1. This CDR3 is CASSPSDRPPYNEQFF. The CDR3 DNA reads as TGTGCCAGCAGCCCTTCGGACAGGCCTCCCTACAATGAGCAGTTCTTC.